These T cell receptor beta chains were read from a single sample in a study of neurological immune-mediated disorders. One entry per CDR3 protein results from TCRdb running MiXCR on the 5' RACE reads. The sample has over 15,000 distinct CDR3 sequences; roughly 10% are singletons. The sequencing input was CD8+ T cells from blood. The receptor set was obtained from a man between 45 and 60 years old in good health. Each CDR3 is given with its conserved first and last residue. D genes are given only for firm matches. A row's size may be missing; if present it is once, few, many or a size class.

v_gene	j_gene	abundance	d_gene	CDR3aa	CDR3nt
TRBV20-1	TRBJ2-7	many	NA	CSARGAGVDRNSYEQYF	TGCAGTGCTAGGGGGGCCGGGGTCGACAGAAACTCCTACGAGCAGTACTTC
TRBV13	TRBJ2-2	many	NA	CASSLDTGELFF	TGTGCCAGCAGCCTAGATACCGGGGAGCTGTTTTTT
TRBV28	TRBJ2-1	NA	TRBD2	CASSSRRPTSGPTMRQFF	TGTGCCAGCAGTTCCCGTCGCCCGACTAGCGGCCCTACAATGAGGCAGTTCTTC
TRBV13	TRBJ2-7	many	NA	CASSFQGEPTYEQYF	TGTGCCAGCAGCTTCCAAGGCGAGCCAACCTACGAGCAGTACTTC
TRBV20-1	TRBJ2-2	many	NA	CSARDDGDLDTGELFF	TGCAGTGCTAGAGACGACGGAGATTTGGACACCGGGGAGCTGTTTTTT
TRBV11-2	TRBJ1-1	NA	TRBD1	CASRDRGPEAFF	TGTGCCAGCCGAGACAGGGGCCCTGAAGCTTTCTTT
TRBV4-2	TRBJ1-5	many	NA	CASKPQVLSNQPQHF	TGTGCCAGCAAGCCCCAGGTACTCAGCAATCAGCCCCAGCATTTT
TRBV20-1	TRBJ2-7	many	NA	CSARDGYPVSYEQYF	TGCAGTGCTAGAGATGGCTACCCAGTCTCCTACGAGCAGTACTTC
TRBV7-9	TRBJ2-5	many	TRBD2	CASSRLAGGVETQYF	TGTGCCAGCAGCAGACTAGCGGGAGGGGTAGAGACCCAGTACTTC
TRBV7-6	TRBJ2-7	many	NA	CASSTTSIYEQYF	TGTGCCAGCAGCACGACTAGTATCTACGAGCAGTACTTC
TRBV12-3/TRBV12-4	TRBJ2-3	NA	TRBD1	CASSGWGQGIDTQYF	TGTGCCAGCAGTGGTTGGGGACAGGGGATAGATACGCAGTATTTT
TRBV9	TRBJ2-2	many	NA	CASSTENTGELFF	TGTGCCAGCAGCACCGAGAACACCGGGGAGCTGTTTTTT
TRBV29-1	TRBJ2-6	many	NA	CSVESAAGANVLTF	TGCAGCGTTGAATCGGCAGCTGGGGCCAACGTCCTGACTTTC
TRBV19	TRBJ1-5	medium-sized	NA	CASSTPVGSVGGQDSNQPQHF	TGTGCCAGTAGTACCCCCGTCGGGAGCGTCGGAGGGCAGGATAGCAATCAGCCCCAGCATTTT
TRBV10-2	TRBJ2-3	many	TRBD2	CASRHGEGDTQYF	TGCGCCAGCAGACATGGGGAGGGGGATACGCAGTATTTT
TRBV27	TRBJ2-7	many	NA	CASRKSVREQYF	TGTGCCAGCAGGAAATCGGTCAGAGAGCAGTACTTC
TRBV20-1	TRBJ2-1	many	TRBD2	CSARTGTSDNEQFF	TGCAGTGCTAGGACCGGGACTAGCGACAATGAGCAGTTCTTC
TRBV20-1	TRBJ2-1	many	TRBD2	CSATGLTAGVLNEQFF	TGCAGTGCTACCGGTTTGACAGCGGGAGTGCTGAATGAGCAGTTCTTC
TRBV20-1	TRBJ2-7	many	NA	CSARDNYEQYF	TGCAGTGCTAGAGATAACTACGAGCAGTACTTC
TRBV20-1	TRBJ2-5	medium-sized	NA	CSARTTPEGWGETQYF	TGCAGTGCTAGAACAACCCCCGAGGGGTGGGGAGAGACCCAGTACTTC
TRBV6-6	TRBJ2-5	many	NA	CASSYTPETQYF	TGTGCCAGCAGTTACACCCCAGAGACCCAGTACTTC
TRBV30	TRBJ2-1	many	TRBD2	CAWSALAGDLSSYNEQFF	TGTGCCTGGAGTGCTCTAGCGGGAGACCTTAGCTCCTACAATGAGCAGTTCTTC